Below are 15 T cell receptor beta chains sequenced from a single sample in a study of T cell repertoires in cytomegalovirus infection. TCRdb itself ran the reads through MiXCR, one entry per CDR3 protein. The data contain about 680,000 distinct CDR3 sequences, less than 25% of them singletons. Sequencing was carried out using CD8+ T cells from PBMCs. The origin of the receptors is a human donor in good health (CMV status not recorded). Some clones in this sample may be carry-over from other donors' samples.

The V call is TRBV18, the J call TRBJ2-7; D not resolved. Germline V gene data show CDR1 as KGHSH and CDR2 as LQKENI. The CDR3 length is 16 residues. The ends were cut back, 0 bases at V and 0 bases at J, with 12 bases in the middle. The CDR3: CASSPPTAASSYEQYF. The CDR3 DNA follows: TGTGCCAGCTCACCACCGACGGCGGCCAGCTCCTACGAGCAGTACTTC.

The chain links TRBV6-2 or TRBV6-3 to TRBJ2-5; maybe TRBD1 (6 bases). Germline V CDR1 and CDR2: MNHEY, SVGEGT. V was shortened by 5 bases and J by 3 bases, with 16 bases between the two germline ends. CDR3 length: 15 amino acids. In DNA form, the CDR3 reads TGTGCCAGCAGTCGACGGACAGATACCAAAGAGACCCAGTACTTC. Residues: CASSRRTDTKETQYF.

This clonotype was observed at least ten times. The J gene is TRBJ2-7, the V gene TRBV7-8; D call uncertain. This CDR3 region has 15 residues. Trimming cost V 1 base and J 2 bases, with 12 bases left between them. From germline, CDR1 is SGHVS and CDR2 FQNEAQ. The DNA of the CDR3 is TGTGCCAGCAGCTTAGGCGATCCCCCAACCTACGAGCAGTACGTC. This sequence encodes CASSLGDPPTYEQYV.

This clonotype was counted many times. The chain employs TRBV7-6 and TRBJ1-3; D perhaps matches TRBD1 (6 bases). V lost 2 bases, J lost 6 bases, and 11 bases lay in between. Germline V lookup: CDR1 SGHVS, CDR2 FNYEAQ. The CDR3 extends over 14 amino acids. The CDR3, as DNA: TGTGCCAGCAGCTTACGGGGGCGAAAAAACACCATATATTTT. It encodes CASSLRGRKNTIYF. Full variable domain (outside the CDR3, taken from reference TRBV7-6 and TRBJ1-3): GAGVSQSPRYKVTKRGQDVALRCDPISGHVSLYWYRQALGQGPEFLTYFNYEAQQDKSGLPNDRFSAERPEGSISTLTIQRTEQRDSAMYRCASSLRGRKNTIYFGEGSWLTVV.

The V and J genes are TRBV28 and TRBJ2-1, with a possible D match to TRBD1 (6 bases). The CDR3 has 14 residues. Per germline, CDR1 MDHEN and CDR2 SYDVKM. Trimming shortened V by 7 bases and J by 3 bases, and 13 bases separated the two germline ends. CDR3 region: CASTGPTGYNEQFF. The CDR3 nucleotides read TGTGCCAGCACTGGGCCGACAGGCTACAATGAGCAGTTCTTC.

A few counts support this clonotype. This rearrangement joins TRBV19 to TRBJ2-7; D uncertain. Germline CDR1 is LNHDA and CDR2 is SQIVND (reference sequence). The germline V and J ends were trimmed by 5 bases and 0 bases, with 14 bases remaining between them. This CDR3 spans 15 amino acids. CDR3 DNA sequence: TGTGCCAGTAGTGATGAGCTTAGAGTCTCCTACGAGCAGTACTTC. Translated, it gives CASSDELRVSYEQYF.

This clonotype has just a few counts. This chain uses TRBV12-3 or TRBV12-4 with TRBJ1-2; possible D gene TRBD1, 6 bases. This CDR3 is 13 amino acids long. In DNA, the CDR3 is TGTGCGGCAGGACAGTCACCGAACTATGGCTACACCTTC. Encoded protein: CAAGQSPNYGYTF.

The J gene is TRBJ2-6, the V gene TRBV28; no firm D call. Between the trimmed V and J ends, which lost 7 bases and 0 bases, there was a span of 10 bases. The CDR3 totals 15 residues. Germline V gives CDR1 MDHEN, CDR2 SYDVKM. This CDR3 reads CASNPWSSGANVLTF. The CDR3 DNA follows: TGTGCCAGCAATCCATGGTCCTCTGGGGCCAACGTCCTGACTTTC.

This clonotype has just a few counts. The junction does not match germline at one end; this may be a read error. The CDR3 region is CASSQEGGGYNEQFF. The CDR3 DNA sequence: TGCGCCAGCAGTCAAGAAGGGGGAGGCTACAATGAGCAGTTCTTC. The chain combines TRBV4-3 with TRBJ2-1; D possibly uses TRBD1 or TRBD2 (6 bases each). Germline V gene data show CDR1 as LGHNA and CDR2 as YSLEER. This CDR3 is 15 amino acids long.

The rearrangement uses TRBV28 and TRBJ2-3, with a possible D match to TRBD2 (5 bases). Trimming removed 3 bases at V and 1 base at J, with 20 bases between. The CDR3 totals 18 residues. Germline-derived CDR1 and CDR2 are MDHEN and SYDVKM. CDR3 region: CASSFSLLEAARTDTQYF. The CDR3 DNA reads TGTGCCAGCAGTTTCTCCCTACTAGAAGCGGCACGCACAGATACGCAGTATTTT.

The genes are TRBV6-6 and TRBJ2-5; D possibly corresponds to TRBD1 (6 bases). Germline V CDR1 and CDR2: MNHNY, SVGAGI (reference sequence). Trimming removed 4 bases from V and 2 bases from J, with 11 bases in between. The CDR3 is 14 residues long. Here the CDR3 DNA reads TGTGCCAGCAGTTTCAGACAGGAGCAAGAGACCCAGTACTTC. As protein: CASSFRQEQETQYF.

This clonotype was seen repeatedly, ten times or more. The chain is built from TRBV27 and TRBJ2-3, with D perhaps TRBD2 (7 bases). Germline CDR1 reads MNHEY; CDR2 reads SMNVEV (reference sequence). Trimming took 2 bases from V and 2 from J, leaving 11 bases between them. This CDR3 is built from 15 residues. For the CDR3, the DNA is TGTGCCAGCAGTTTAGCGGGGGCCCTCACAGATACGCAGTATTTT. It codes for CASSLAGALTDTQYF.

This clonotype was seen at least ten times. V usage is TRBV12-3 or TRBV12-4 and J usage is TRBJ1-1, with a weak D call TRBD1 (6 bases). The CDR3 totals 13 residues. Trimming shortened V by 7 bases and J by 1 base, and 10 bases separated the two germline ends. The CDR3 coding sequence is TGTGCCAGCATCGGGGACACGAACACTGAAGCTTTCTTT. Protein: CASIGDTNTEAFF.

The genes are TRBV6-2 or TRBV6-3 and TRBJ2-3, with D possibly TRBD1 on 5 matching bases. V lost 2 bases and J 2 bases, leaving 11 bases between the germline ends. The CDR3 contains 15 residues. CDR1 and CDR2 from the germline V gene are MNHEY and SVGEGT. The CDR3 region is CASSYGAVFTDTQYF. CDR3 sequence (DNA): TGTGCCAGCAGTTACGGGGCAGTCTTCACAGATACGCAGTATTTT.

This clonotype was counted at least ten times. V gene TRBV12-3 or TRBV12-4 combines with J gene TRBJ2-7, with 8 bases that match TRBD1. V shed 4 bases and J 5 bases; nucleotides not matched to a gene: 13. The CDR3 is 16 amino acids. CDR3 loop: CASSSTYDRGGDEQYF. CDR3 in DNA: TGTGCCAGCAGTTCTACCTATGACAGGGGCGGCGACGAGCAGTACTTC.